One and the same sample provided the 20 T cell receptor beta chains below, sequenced in a study of vaccination effects on CD4 cells after COVID-19. Their recognized antigens are unknown. Subsequent to a culture period of approximately 11 days, CD4+ T cells were isolated. Participants completed two doses of the BNT162b2 or mRNA-1273 vaccine. This table comes from immunoSEQ multiplex PCR, and its TCRdb copy is limited to in-frame clones, with some not included. The sample includes 37,000 or so clones, about two thirds of them seen just once. The sequencing here drew on CD4+ T cells from PBMCs cultured without peptide, taken after COVID-19 vaccination. The receptors were sampled from a human donor who received a COVID-19 vaccine.

The chain uses TRBV29-1 and TRBJ2-7; 7 bases line up with TRBD1. J gave up 0 bases and V 4 bases, and 6 bases lay outside the gene matches. The CDR3 runs to 14 residues. CDR1 is SQVTM, CDR2 ANQGSEA, per germline. The CDR3 region has the DNA TGCAGCGTTGTCCGGGACAGTAACTCCTACGAGCAGTACTTC. This gives the protein CSVVRDSNSYEQYF.

Remarks on this clone: The sample contains more than one DNA sequence encoding this CDR3. CDR3 sequence: CASSDSSGGADTQYF. The DNA of the CDR3 is TGTGCCAGCAGTGACTCTAGCGGGGGGGCCGATACGCAGTATTTT. V and J are TRBV6-4 and TRBJ2-3; TRBD2 matches at 11 bases. CDR3 length equals 15 residues. Unmatched junction bases numbered 2, after V lost 0 bases and J lost 6 bases. In germline, CDR1 is MRHNA, CDR2 SNTAGT.

This clone was counted ten times or more. The rearrangement links TRBV11-2 to TRBJ2-3, with 14 bases fitting TRBD2. The CDR3 sequence is 16 residues long. Germline V lookup: CDR1 SGHAT, CDR2 FQNNGV. V lost 5 bases to trimming and J lost 7 bases; unmatched junction nucleotides: 8. CDR3 in amino acids: CASSMGLAGAPNTQYF. The CDR3 bases are TGTGCCAGCAGCATGGGACTAGCGGGAGCCCCGAATACGCAGTATTTT.

The chain links TRBV7-9 to TRBJ2-3; TRBD2 matches 8 bases. The CDR3 totals 16 residues. Germline V gene lookup returns CDR1 SEHNR and CDR2 FQNEAQ (reference sequence). The V gene end was trimmed by 1 base and the J gene end by 6 bases; junction bases not matched to a gene: 9. The CDR3 loop reads CASSLGLAGTMDTQYF. CDR3 nucleotides: TGTGCCAGCAGCTTAGGTCTAGCGGGTACAATGGATACGCAGTATTTT.

Only a few counts were recorded for this clone. This rearrangement joins TRBV2 to TRBJ2-7; 8 bases map to TRBD2. The CDR3 has 14 residues. With V trimmed by 6 bases and J by 9 bases, 13 bases remained unmatched. Germline assignment: CDR1 SNHLY and CDR2 FYNNEI. CDR3 sequence (DNA): TGTGCCAGCAGCGGGACGGGGGGGAATTGGAGGCAGTACTTC. Its protein is CASSGTGGNWRQYF.

The chain carries TRBV5-4 and TRBJ2-7, with D tentatively TRBD1 (6 bases). There are 15 residues in the CDR3. Trimming took 2 bases from V and 3 from J, leaving 15 bases between them. CDR1 is SGHNT and CDR2 is YYREEE in the germline V gene (reference sequence). CDR3 in amino acids: CASSLRGQGYYEQYF. The CDR3 DNA is TGTGCCAGCAGCTTACGGGGTCAGGGGTACTACGAGCAGTACTTC.

The gene calls are TRBV30 and TRBJ1-3; unclear D gene. The CDR3 sequence is 15 residues long. Germline V gene data show CDR1 as GTSNPN and CDR2 as SVGIG (reference sequence). Between the trimmed V and J ends, which lost 4 bases and 0 bases, there was a span of 13 bases. The CDR3: CAWTNLGSSGNTIYF. For the CDR3, the DNA is TGTGCCTGGACTAACCTCGGGAGCTCTGGAAACACCATATATTTT.

J is TRBJ1-3 and V is TRBV3-1 (or the pseudogene TRBV3-2); D is uncertain. The V and J ends lost 6 bases and 5 bases respectively, with 14 bases between them. CDR1 LGHDT and CDR2 YNNKEL come from the germline V gene (reference sequence). There are 14 residues in the CDR3. The CDR3 reads CASSQNMGRNTIYF. The CDR3 nucleotides read TGTGCCAGCAGTCAGAACATGGGTCGAAACACCATATATTTT.

CDR3 in DNA: TGCGCCAGCAGTTCTGGGGGAGGGTACGAGCAGTACTTC. It yields the protein CASSSGGGYEQYF. The chain uses TRBV10-1 and TRBJ2-7, with TRBD2 matching 7 bases. Germline V gives CDR1 WNHNN, CDR2 SYGVQD (reference sequence). The J segment lost 4 bases and the V segment lost 5 bases, leaving 5 bases of the junction unmatched. This CDR3 is 13 amino acids long.

The CDR3 bases are TGCAGCGTTGGGACCGGGACAGGGACTTCTGGATATGGCTACACCTTC. Translation gives CSVGTGTGTSGYGYTF. This chain connects TRBV29-1 to TRBJ1-2; 9 bases agree with TRBD1. The germline CDR1 and CDR2 sequences are SQVTM and ANQGSEA. V shed 4 bases and J 5 bases; nucleotides not matched to a gene: 14. CDR3 size: 16 residues.

This clone was detected only once. The chain links TRBV5-4 to TRBJ1-6; no definite D call. V gave up 7 bases and J gave up 6 bases, with 11 bases separating them. The CDR3 is 13 amino acids. Germline CDR1 is SGHNT and CDR2 is YYREEE (reference sequence). The CDR3 reads CASSDITNSPLHF. In nucleotides, the CDR3 is TGTGCCAGCTCTGACATTACTAATTCACCCCTCCACTTT. Full variable domain (remainder filled in from reference TRBV5-4 and TRBJ1-6): ETGVTQSPTHLIKTRGQQVTLRCSSQSGHNTVSWYQQALGQGPQFIFQYYREEENGRGNFPPRFSGLQFPNYSSELNVNALELDDSALYLCASSDITNSPLHFGNGTRLTVT.

This clone was recorded a few times. The chain joins TRBV2 to TRBJ2-5, with TRBD1 matching over 7 bases. Germline trimming cut 6 bases from V and 5 bases from J; bases unmatched to any gene: 18. This CDR3 has 17 amino acids. Germline lookup yields CDR1 SNHLY and CDR2 FYNNEI. The CDR3 loop is CASSLDRVLRGGETQYF. CDR3 DNA: TGTGCCAGCAGCTTAGACAGGGTATTACGGGGTGGGGAGACCCAGTACTTC.

The chain links TRBV6-1 to TRBJ2-3; 9 bases are a match to TRBD1. The CDR3 totals 18 residues. The V and J ends lost 4 bases and 4 bases, in that order; junction bases with no gene match: 15. Germline V lookup: CDR1 MNHNS, CDR2 SASEGT. In DNA form, the CDR3 reads TGTGCCAGCAGTGTCTCCTCCTGGGGGGACAGGGACGCAGATACGCAGTATTTT. Translating it yields CASSVSSWGDRDADTQYF.

There are a few counts of this clone. This chain joins TRBV4-2 and TRBJ2-7; 7 nucleotides align to TRBD2. V lost 4 bases to trimming and J lost 4 bases; unmatched junction nucleotides: 13. The CDR3 contains 16 residues. The V gene's germline CDR1 is LGHNA and CDR2 YNFKEQ. As DNA, the CDR3 is TGTGCCAGCAGCCGCAGGAATCAGCGGGATTCGTACGAGCAGTACTTC. Its protein product is CASSRRNQRDSYEQYF.

The chain carries TRBV13 and TRBJ2-7, with 8 positions matching TRBD1. The CDR3 has 16 amino acids. The V gene end was trimmed by 5 bases and the J gene end by 5 bases; junction bases not matched to a gene: 14. The germline gives CDR1 PRHDT, CDR2 FYEKMQ (reference sequence). CDR3 sequence: CASSQQWDRSSHEQYF. The CDR3, as DNA: TGTGCCAGCAGCCAGCAGTGGGACAGGTCTTCCCACGAGCAGTACTTC.

This chain connects TRBV19 to TRBJ1-6, with TRBD1 matching over 8 bases. CDR3 length equals 15 residues. Unmatched junction bases numbered 2, after V lost 1 base and J lost 6 bases. CDR1 is LNHDA, CDR2 SQIVND, per germline (reference sequence). For the CDR3, the DNA is TGTGCCAGTAGTATAGGGGACAGGACTAATTCACCCCTCCACTTT. Translated, it gives CASSIGDRTNSPLHF.

This chain's CDR3 is CATSRDTDSGANVLTF. Written as DNA, the CDR3 is TGTGCCACCAGCAGAGATACAGACTCTGGGGCCAACGTCCTGACTTTC. The V gene is TRBV15, the J gene TRBJ2-6; no reliable D call. Germline-derived CDR1 and CDR2 are LNHNV and YYDKDF (reference sequence). V was clipped by 0 bases and J by 0 bases, with 6 bases between them. This CDR3 contains 16 residues.

J is TRBJ2-7 and V is TRBV18; maybe TRBD1 (6 bases). CDR3 length equals 15 residues. V lost 2 bases, J lost 3 bases, and 14 bases lay in between. Germline V gene data show CDR1 as KGHSH and CDR2 as LQKENI. This CDR3 reads CASSPDGQTIYEQYF. The CDR3 DNA follows: TGTGCCAGCTCACCAGACGGACAGACAATCTACGAGCAGTACTTC.

The V gene is TRBV5-1, the J gene TRBJ2-1; perhaps D is TRBD1 or TRBD2 (5 bases each). V shed 0 bases and J shed 3 bases, with 10 bases lying between them. Germline CDR1 is SGHRS and CDR2 is YFSETQ. The CDR3 extends over 15 amino acids. CDR3 nucleotide sequence: TGCGCCAGCAGCTTGGAGCCAGGGAGCTACAATGAGCAGTTCTTC. It is translated as CASSLEPGSYNEQFF.

The gene calls are TRBV6-1 and TRBJ1-5; the match to TRBD1 covers 7 bases. Per the germline V gene, CDR1 is MNHNS and CDR2 is SASEGT. Trimming cost V 5 bases and J 6 bases; bases outside gene matches: 4. This CDR3 has 13 residues. CDR3 amino acids: CASSSDRAQPQHF. The CDR3 coding sequence is TGTGCCAGCAGTTCTGACAGGGCTCAGCCCCAGCATTTT.